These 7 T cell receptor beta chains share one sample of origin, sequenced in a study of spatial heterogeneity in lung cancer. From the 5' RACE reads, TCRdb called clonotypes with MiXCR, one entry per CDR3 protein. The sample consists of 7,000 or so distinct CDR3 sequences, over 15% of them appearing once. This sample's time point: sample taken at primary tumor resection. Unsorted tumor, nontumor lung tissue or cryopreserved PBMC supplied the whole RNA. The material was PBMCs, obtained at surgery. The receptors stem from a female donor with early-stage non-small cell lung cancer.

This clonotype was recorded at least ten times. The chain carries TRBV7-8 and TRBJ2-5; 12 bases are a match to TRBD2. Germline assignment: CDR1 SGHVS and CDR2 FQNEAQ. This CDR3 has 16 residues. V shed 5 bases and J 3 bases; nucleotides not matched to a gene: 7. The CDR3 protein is CASSLRRLAGEETQYF. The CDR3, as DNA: TGTGCCAGCAGCCTAAGAAGACTAGCGGGGGAAGAGACCCAGTACTTC.

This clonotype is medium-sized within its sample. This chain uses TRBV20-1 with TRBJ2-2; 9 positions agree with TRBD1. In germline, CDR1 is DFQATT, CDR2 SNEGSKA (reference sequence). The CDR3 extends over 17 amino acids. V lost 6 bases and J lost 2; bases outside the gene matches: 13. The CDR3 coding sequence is TGCAGTGCGAGGGGGCCTAGGACAGGGGATAACACCGGGGAGCTGTTTTTT. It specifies CSARGPRTGDNTGELFF.

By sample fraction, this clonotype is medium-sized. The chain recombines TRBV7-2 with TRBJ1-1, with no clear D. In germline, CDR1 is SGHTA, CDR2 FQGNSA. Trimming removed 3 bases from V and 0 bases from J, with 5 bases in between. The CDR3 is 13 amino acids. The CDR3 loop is CASSFSMNTEAFF. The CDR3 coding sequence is TGTGCCAGCAGCTTTAGCATGAACACTGAAGCTTTCTTT.

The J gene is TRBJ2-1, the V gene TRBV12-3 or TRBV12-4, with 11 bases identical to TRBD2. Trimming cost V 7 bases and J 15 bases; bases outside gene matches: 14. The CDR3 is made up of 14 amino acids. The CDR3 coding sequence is TGTGCCAGCACCGCCACTCGGGCTAGCGGGAGGCGGTTCTTC. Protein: CASTATRASGRRFF.

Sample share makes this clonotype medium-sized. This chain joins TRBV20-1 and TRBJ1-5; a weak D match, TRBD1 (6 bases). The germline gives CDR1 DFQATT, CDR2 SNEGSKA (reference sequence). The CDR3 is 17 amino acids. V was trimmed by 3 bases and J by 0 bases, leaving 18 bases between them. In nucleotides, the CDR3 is TGCAGTGCTAGGAGAGGGGGGAGTCTTAATAGCAATCAGCCCCAGCATTTT. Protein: CSARRGGSLNSNQPQHF.

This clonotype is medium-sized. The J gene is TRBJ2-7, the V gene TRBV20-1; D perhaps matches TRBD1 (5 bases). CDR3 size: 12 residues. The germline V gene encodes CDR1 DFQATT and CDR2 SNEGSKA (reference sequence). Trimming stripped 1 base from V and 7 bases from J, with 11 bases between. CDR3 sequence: CSARGTSGEQYF. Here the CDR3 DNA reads TGCAGTGCTAGAGGGACATCTGGAGAGCAGTACTTC.

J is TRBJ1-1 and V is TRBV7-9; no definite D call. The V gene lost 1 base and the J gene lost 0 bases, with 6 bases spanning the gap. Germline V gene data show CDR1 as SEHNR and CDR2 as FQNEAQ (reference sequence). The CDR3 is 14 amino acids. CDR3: CASSLGQMNTEAFF. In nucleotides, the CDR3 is TGTGCCAGCAGCTTAGGTCAGATGAACACTGAAGCTTTCTTT.